The 10 T cell receptor beta chains in this list originate from one sample, sequenced in a study of graft-versus-host responses after intestinal transplantation. Here immunoSEQ multiplex PCR was the method, and the copy in TCRdb shows in-frame clones only, minus some. The data contain approximately 58,000 clones, around 90% of them singletons. The sequenced sample was PBMCs, obtained 26 days after transplant. The receptor set was obtained from a human patient who received an intestinal transplant, so some T cells may come from the graft donor.

The chain employs TRBV11-2 and TRBJ2-7, with 7 bases matching TRBD2. V shed 3 bases and J 3 bases; nucleotides not matched to a gene: 8. The CDR3 is made up of 15 amino acids. In germline, CDR1 is SGHAT, CDR2 FQNNGV. The CDR3: CASSFGAAGFYEQYF. CDR3 sequence (DNA): TGTGCCAGCAGCTTTGGTGCAGCGGGGTTCTACGAGCAGTACTTC.

The rearrangement joins TRBV2 to TRBJ2-2; TRBD1 matches 9 bases. The CDR3 is 12 amino acids. Trimming cost V 11 bases and J 6 bases; bases outside gene matches: 4. Germline V gene sequence: CDR1 SNHLY, CDR2 FYNNEI. The DNA for the CDR3 is TGTGCCTGTCGGACAGGGGCCGGGGAGCTGTTTTTT. Encoded protein: CACRTGAGELFF.

The V and J genes are TRBV7-9 and TRBJ2-7, with TRBD2 matching 13 bases. Unmatched junction bases numbered 12, after V lost 7 bases and J lost 3 bases. The germline V gene has CDR1 SEHNR and CDR2 FQNEAQ (reference sequence). CDR3 length equals 17 residues. The CDR3 spells CASTPDFGLAGVYEQYF. The CDR3 DNA follows: TGTGCCAGCACCCCCGATTTCGGACTAGCGGGGGTCTACGAGCAGTACTTC.

This chain joins TRBV2 and TRBJ1-2; weak D call: TRBD1 (6 bases). The CDR3 has 15 amino acids. Trimming shortened V by 1 base and J by 7 bases, and 16 bases separated the two germline ends. Germline lookup yields CDR1 SNHLY and CDR2 FYNNEI. The CDR3: CASSEGYRVRVGYTF. CDR3 DNA sequence: TGTGCCAGCAGTGAAGGGTACAGGGTCCGGGTTGGCTACACCTTC.

This sequence joins TRBV7-9 and TRBJ1-4; 9 positions match TRBD1. Germline CDR1 and CDR2: SEHNR and FQNEAQ (reference sequence). The CDR3 has 18 residues. V trimming: 5 bases; J trimming: 6 bases; junction bases outside the gene matches: 16. The CDR3 loop is CASSLNPGQGLNDEKLFF. The CDR3 DNA sequence: TGTGCCAGCAGCCTGAATCCGGGACAGGGTCTGAACGATGAAAAACTGTTTTTT.

The gene calls are TRBV11-2 and TRBJ1-4; 9 nucleotides match TRBD1. The CDR3 covers 17 residues. CDR1 is SGHAT and CDR2 is FQNNGV in the germline V gene. V trimming: 4 bases; J trimming: 5 bases; junction bases outside the gene matches: 11. This CDR3 reads CASSSRTTGTGNEKLFF. CDR3 nucleotide sequence: TGTGCCAGCAGCTCAAGGACCACCGGGACAGGGAATGAAAAACTGTTTTTT.

The chain carries TRBV5-1 and TRBJ2-7, with 12 bases identical to TRBD2. Losses at the gene ends were 4 bases for V and 7 bases for J; bases not matched to a gene: 9. In germline, CDR1 is SGHRS, CDR2 YFSETQ. This CDR3 spans 15 amino acids. The CDR3 DNA reads as TGCGCCAGCAGCCCCCGGACTAGCGGGACGCAGGAGCAGTACTTC. Protein product: CASSPRTSGTQEQYF.

The chain has TRBV13 and TRBJ1-1; TRBD1 matches at 10 bases. J lost 4 bases, V lost 5 bases, and 7 bases had no gene match. The CDR3 consists of 15 residues. CDR1 and CDR2 (germline): PRHDT, FYEKMQ (reference sequence). The CDR3 DNA reads as TGTGCCAGCAGCCACCGACAGGGGGCGATCACTGAAGCTTTCTTT. Translation: CASSHRQGAITEAFF.

The V gene is TRBV27, the J gene TRBJ2-1; 10 bases fit TRBD1. After removal of 0 bases from V and 4 bases from J, the junction contained 0 bases not matched to a gene. CDR3 length equals 15 residues. The germline V gene has CDR1 MNHEY and CDR2 SMNVEV (reference sequence). CDR3 residues: CASSLSGQGYNEQFF. CDR3 DNA sequence: TGTGCCAGCAGTTTATCGGGACAGGGGTACAATGAGCAGTTCTTC.

This clone occurred once. The gene calls are TRBV27 and TRBJ1-1; possible D gene TRBD1, 6 bases. Looked up from germline, CDR1 is MNHEY and CDR2 is SMNVEV (reference sequence). V was shortened by 6 bases and J by 4 bases, with 15 bases between the two germline ends. The CDR3 consists of 14 residues. The CDR3, as DNA: TGTGCCAGCAGCCTCGGGACAAGGAGCACTGAAGCTTTCTTT. Translated: CASSLGTRSTEAFF.